This TCR beta chain was identified in a study of cytomegalovirus exposure and HLA in healthy donors. General study findings and limits: In vitro testing confirmed a few CMV-associated chains as specific for CMV antigens. The likely explanation for a cluster of highly shared sequence variants was sequencing artifact. Researchers reportedly found TCR beta sequences accurately predicted most subjects' HLA-A and HLA-B alleles.

To note about this clone: The antigen is undetermined.

With 60 Vbeta and 13 Jbeta primers, the PCR was carried out. Only in-frame clones appear in the TCRdb table, and some are missing; sequencing was by immunoSEQ multiplex PCR. The sample lists approximately 140,000 clones; roughly three quarters were seen once. Sequenced: PBMCs. The TCR was taken from a young woman in good health and CMV-seronegative.

Here the CDR3 reads CASSEGGDKDEQYF. DNA of the CDR3: TGCGCCAGCAGTGAGGGGGGGGACAAGGACGAGCAGTACTTC. The rearrangement uses TRBV10-1 and TRBJ2-7; maybe TRBD2 (7 bases). CDR3 length equals 14 residues. Between the trimmed V and J ends, which lost 2 bases and 5 bases, there was a span of 13 bases. Germline CDR1 WNHNN, CDR2 SYGVQD (reference sequence).